This T cell receptor (beta chain) derives from a study of type 1 regulatory T cells. Study details: T-allo10 is an in vitro-generated, Tr1-enriched CD4 T cell product specific for alloantigen. Study-level results: Compared with non-Tr1 cells, Tr1 cells showed a narrower TCR repertoire.

TCRdb re-called the reads with MiXCR, one entry per CDR3 protein. The data show about 42,000 distinct CDR3 sequences, more than 10% seen once. V lost 3 bases, J lost 8 bases, and 6 bases stayed unmatched. From germline, CDR1 is SGHRS and CDR2 YFSETQ. This CDR3 has 15 residues. Points on this clonotype: Antigen: not known.

The sequencing input was cultured non-Tr1 T cells, either the whole culture or a sorted T cell fraction (not recorded which). This TCR derives from a human donor in good health. The rearrangement links TRBV5-1 to TRBJ2-1; 12 bases agree with TRBD2. DNA of the CDR3: TGCGCCAGCAGCTCTCTAGCGGGAGGGTCCCATGAGCAGTTCTTC. This encodes CASSSLAGGSHEQFF.